This T cell receptor beta chain was sequenced for a study of OX40 agonist ivuxolimab in advanced cancers. Overall study: Three patients got partial responses; one had hepatocellular carcinoma and two had cutaneous melanoma.

V lost 4 bases to trimming and J lost 1 base; unmatched junction nucleotides: 2. CDR1 and CDR2 from the germline V gene are SGHRS and YFSETQ. CDR3 length: 14 amino acids. Sampled blood was obtained at baseline, cycle 4 day 1, and cycle 7 day 1. Only in-frame clones appear in the TCRdb table, and some are missing; sequencing was by immunoSEQ multiplex PCR. The sample has 45,000 to 60,000 clones; about nine tenths are singletons. V is TRBV5-1 and J is TRBJ1-1, with TRBD1 matching over 9 bases. The input for sequencing was CD4+ or CD8+ T cells sorted from blood, taken in a trial of the OX40 agonist ivuxolimab. The receptor comes from an adult with an advanced solid tumor such as melanoma, head and neck, liver or kidney cancer. The CDR3 sequence: CASSPGQGNTEAFF. CDR3 in DNA: TGCGCCAGCAGCCCGGGACAGGGGAACACTGAAGCTTTCTTT.